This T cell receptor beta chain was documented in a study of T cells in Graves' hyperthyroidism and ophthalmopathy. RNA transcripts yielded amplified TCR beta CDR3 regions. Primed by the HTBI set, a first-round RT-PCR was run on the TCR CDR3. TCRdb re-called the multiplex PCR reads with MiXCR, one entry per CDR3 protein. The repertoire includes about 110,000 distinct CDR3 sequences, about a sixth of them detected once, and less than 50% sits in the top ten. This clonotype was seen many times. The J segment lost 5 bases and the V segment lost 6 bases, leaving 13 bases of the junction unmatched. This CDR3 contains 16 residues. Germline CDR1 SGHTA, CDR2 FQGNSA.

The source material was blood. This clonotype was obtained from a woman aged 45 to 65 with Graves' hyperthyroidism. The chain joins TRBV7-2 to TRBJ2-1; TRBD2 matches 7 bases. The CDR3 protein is CASRPRGGRGNNEQFF. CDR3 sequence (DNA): TGTGCCAGCAGACCACGGGGTGGGCGGGGGAACAATGAGCAGTTCTTC. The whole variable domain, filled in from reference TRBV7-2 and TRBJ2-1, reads GAGVSQSPSNKVTEKGKDVELRCDPISGHTALYWYRQSLGQGLEFLIYFQGNSAPDKSGLPSDRFSAERTGGSVSTLTIQRTQQEDSAVYLCASRPRGGRGNNEQFFGPGTRLTVL.